The next 20 T cell receptor beta chains were all read from a single sample in a study of CDR3 diversity in severe acne. TCRdb recomputed calls from the PCR reads with MiXCR, one row per CDR3 protein. The data show fewer than 90,000 distinct CDR3 sequences, 51% seen once. Sequencing input: blood. The receptors come from a male donor in good health, without acne.

V is TRBV7-9 and J is TRBJ2-7, with D maybe TRBD2 (5 bases). V was shortened by 1 base and J by 4 bases, with 8 bases between the two germline ends. Germline V gene sequence: CDR1 SEHNR, CDR2 FQNEAQ (reference sequence). The CDR3 loop spans 13 amino acids. CDR3 in DNA: TGTGCCAGCAGCTTAGTCCCGGGGTACGAGCAGTACTTC. Its translation: CASSLVPGYEQYF.

This clonotype has just a few counts. The gene calls are TRBV7-9 and TRBJ1-1; TRBD1 is a possible D gene (5 bases). CDR1 is SEHNR, CDR2 FQNEAQ, per germline (reference sequence). The CDR3 covers 13 residues. The V end was cut by 5 bases, the J end by 1 base, with 8 bases between. CDR3 residues: CASSKGTNTEAFF. Here the CDR3 DNA reads TGTGCCAGCAGCAAGGGGACGAACACTGAAGCTTTCTTT.

The chain combines TRBV15 with TRBJ2-5; 11 nucleotides match TRBD2. This CDR3 region has 22 residues. The V segment lost 0 bases and the J segment 1 base; nucleotides outside the gene matches: 19. The germline V gene has CDR1 LNHNV and CDR2 YYDKDF (reference sequence). The CDR3 nucleotides read TGTGCCACCAGCAGAGATGAGGGGAGGAGGAGGACTAGCGGGTTGGTCCAAGAGACCCAGTACTTC. Translating gives CATSRDEGRRRTSGLVQETQYF.

The table lists this clonotype with a few counts. J is TRBJ2-5 and V is TRBV20-1; D not certain. Trimming stripped 0 bases from V and 1 base from J, with 12 bases between. Looked up from germline, CDR1 is DFQATT and CDR2 is SNEGSKA (reference sequence). The CDR3 has 15 amino acids. The CDR3 region has the DNA TGCAGTGCTAGAGATGCGAGACATCGCCAAGAGACCCAGTACTTC. This translates into CSARDARHRQETQYF.

The genes are TRBV7-3 and TRBJ2-3; D is tentatively TRBD1 or TRBD2 (5 bases each). V was clipped by 9 bases and J by 4 bases, with 20 bases between them. This CDR3 is built from 15 residues. Per the germline V gene, CDR1 is SGHTA and CDR2 is FQGTGA. The chain's CDR3 is CASRRDGEGADTQYF. The CDR3, as DNA: TGTGCCAGTAGAAGGGACGGGGAAGGAGCAGATACGCAGTATTTT.

This clonotype was observed many times. V is TRBV6-5 and J is TRBJ2-1, with D unclear. CDR3 size: 16 residues. CDR1 and CDR2 from the germline V gene are MNHEY and SVGAGI. Trimming shortened V by 2 bases and J by 6 bases, and 17 bases separated the two germline ends. The CDR3 sequence is CASSYPASGRPNEQFF. The CDR3 nucleotides read TGTGCCAGCAGTTACCCCGCATCAGGACGCCCCAATGAGCAGTTCTTC.

This clonotype was observed a handful of times. This chain connects TRBV2 to TRBJ2-6; D uncertain. Germline CDR1 and CDR2: SNHLY and FYNNEI. CDR3 length: 11 residues. The V end was cut by 6 bases, the J end by 9 bases, with 6 bases between. CDR3 DNA sequence: TGTGCCAGCAGCCTTGGCAACGTCCTGACTTTC. Translated, it gives CASSLGNVLTF.

The chain joins TRBV29-1 to TRBJ1-2; 7 bases fit TRBD1. CDR3 size: 14 residues. Looked up from germline, CDR1 is SQVTM and CDR2 is ANQGSEA. Germline trimming cut 3 bases from V and 4 bases from J; bases unmatched to any gene: 8. The CDR3 loop is CSVDLTGEIYGYTF. The CDR3 DNA reads TGCAGCGTTGACCTTACAGGGGAAATCTATGGCTACACCTTC.

This chain joins TRBV7-9 and TRBJ2-7; D gene unclear. Germline CDR1 SEHNR, CDR2 FQNEAQ (reference sequence). V lost 5 bases, J lost 0 bases, and 11 bases lay in between. This CDR3 spans 14 amino acids. The CDR3 is CASSTSTGSYEQYF. The CDR3 DNA is TGTGCCAGCAGCACTTCGACGGGCTCCTACGAGCAGTACTTC.

The chain carries TRBV6-4 and TRBJ1-6; 8 bases fit TRBD1. The V gene end was trimmed by 8 bases and the J gene end by 8 bases; junction bases not matched to a gene: 17. This CDR3 has 17 residues. CDR1 is MRHNA, CDR2 SNTAGT, per germline. CDR3 sequence (DNA): TGTGCCAGCTCCGTCGGGAGCTTTATGACAGGGGATTCACCCCTCCACTTT. It translates to CASSVGSFMTGDSPLHF.

V is TRBV5-1 and J is TRBJ2-7; TRBD1 aligns across 9 bases. Germline values: CDR1 SGHRS, CDR2 YFSETQ. Trimming cost V 0 bases and J 6 bases; bases outside gene matches: 10. This CDR3 region has 16 residues. CDR3 sequence: CASSLAPDRGGVEQYF. The CDR3 coding sequence is TGCGCCAGCAGCTTGGCCCCAGACAGGGGGGGGGTCGAGCAGTACTTC.

This clonotype was found once. The J gene is TRBJ1-1, the V gene TRBV12-3 or TRBV12-4; TRBD1 matches 8 bases. With 5 bases clipped from V and 1 base from J, the junction kept 9 bases outside the gene matches. CDR3 length: 16 amino acids. The CDR3 here is CASSPTAGTGNTEAFF. Written as DNA, the CDR3 is TGTGCCAGCAGTCCGACCGCCGGGACAGGGAACACTGAAGCTTTCTTT.

The chain couples TRBV6-6 to TRBJ1-5; D not certain. Germline CDR1 MNHNY, CDR2 SVGAGI (reference sequence). Trimming stripped 7 bases from V and 9 bases from J, with 10 bases between. The CDR3 is made up of 11 amino acids. CDR3 in DNA: TGTGCCAGCACCACATCGGGGCCCCAGCATTTT. Its protein is CASTTSGPQHF.

CDR3: CASSHTSGVDSYEQYF. In DNA, the CDR3 is TGCGCCAGCAGCCATACTAGCGGGGTTGACTCCTACGAGCAGTACTTC. The chain recombines TRBV5-1 with TRBJ2-7, with TRBD2 matching over 10 bases. V dropped 4 bases and J dropped 0; count of bases not matched to a gene: 7. The CDR3 spans 16 residues. Germline V gene data show CDR1 as SGHRS and CDR2 as YFSETQ. Full variable domain (remainder filled in from reference TRBV5-1 and TRBJ2-7): KAGVTQTPRYLIKTRGQQVTLSCSPISGHRSVSWYQQTPGQGLQFLFEYFSETQRNKGNFPGRFSGRQFSNSRSEMNVSTLELGDSALYLCASSHTSGVDSYEQYFGPGTRLTVT.

There are a few counts of this clonotype. The CDR3, as DNA: TGTGCCAGCAGCGTAGAGCCTTTCTGGAACACTGAAGCTTTCTTT. Translating gives CASSVEPFWNTEAFF. The J gene is TRBJ1-1, the V gene TRBV9, with D unclear. The V end was cut by 0 bases, the J end by 1 base, with 10 bases between. CDR1 SGDLS and CDR2 YYNGEE come from the germline V gene. This CDR3 is 15 amino acids long.

The chain carries TRBV20-1 and TRBJ1-5; TRBD1 might be the D (6 bases). Per the germline V gene, CDR1 is DFQATT and CDR2 is SNEGSKA (reference sequence). The CDR3 sequence is 14 residues long. V was pared by 0 bases and J by 14 bases, with 20 bases between. The CDR3 sequence is CSAREGGGSYNEHF. CDR3 nucleotides: TGCAGTGCTAGAGAAGGGGGGGGCTCTTACAATGAGCATTTT.

J is TRBJ2-5 and V is TRBV2; no clear D gene. The germline V gene has CDR1 SNHLY and CDR2 FYNNEI. There are 15 residues in the CDR3. V was shortened by 5 bases and J by 5 bases, with 18 bases between the two germline ends. This CDR3 is CASSKERLGGETQYF. CDR3 sequence (DNA): TGTGCCAGCAGTAAGGAAAGACTGGGCGGTGAGACCCAGTACTTC.

This rearrangement joins TRBV20-1 to TRBJ2-7; 8 bases match TRBD2. Germline V gene lookup returns CDR1 DFQATT and CDR2 SNEGSKA (reference sequence). This CDR3 contains 15 residues. J gave up 4 bases and V 6 bases, and 14 bases lay outside the gene matches. Written as DNA, the CDR3 is TGCAGTGCCCCCCGCTTCCCGGGAGGGACTTACGAGCAGTACTTC. Translation gives CSAPRFPGGTYEQYF.

This clonotype has a handful of counts. The chain links TRBV11-3 to TRBJ2-5; D gene unclear. V was clipped by 3 bases and J by 5 bases, with 7 bases between them. The CDR3 loop spans 12 amino acids. Germline V lookup: CDR1 SGHNT, CDR2 YENEEA. The CDR3 nucleotides are TGTGCCAGCAGCTTGTCCAGGGAGACCCAGTACTTC. Residues: CASSLSRETQYF. The variable domain in full, completed from reference TRBV11-3 and TRBJ2-5, reads EAGVVQSPRYKIIEKKQPVAFWCNPISGHNTLYWYLQNLGQGPELLIRYENEEAVDDSQLPKDRFSAERLKGVDSTLKIQPAELGDSAVYLCASSLSRETQYFGPGTRLLVL.

As regards this clonotype: One end of the junction does not line up with germline, which may come from a read error. CDR3 sequence (DNA): TGCAGCGTTGTGGAGGATAAGTCCTTACGGTTC. Amino acids: CSVVEDKSLRF. The V gene is TRBV29-1, the J gene TRBJ2-7; perhaps TRBD2 as D (5 bases). The CDR3 runs 11 residues. Germline V gene sequence: CDR1 SQVTM, CDR2 ANQGSEA.